What follows is one T cell receptor (beta chain) and its context. Original data processing: Reference gene primer amplification in the assay estimated nucleated cell counts. Assay: immunoSEQ multiplex PCR; the TCRdb copy retains only in-frame clones and omits some. From that table come the V and J calls and clone size; the DNA was used to work out D and trimming. The sample consists of about 97,000 clones, 70% to 80% of them appearing once. The data are from a study of blood T cell repertoires in COVID-19. Across the study: The United States, Italy and Spain provided the acute and convalescent COVID-19 samples. PBMCs, B-cell-depleted T cells, or T cells provided the cDNA or gDNA that made up the material.

The CDR3 contains 14 residues. The junction had 6 bases not matched to a gene; V was cut back by 4 bases and J by 3 bases. Germline assignment: CDR1 SGHDN and CDR2 FVKESK. Material: peripheral blood. The TCR originated in a man between 60 and 70 years old with active or convalescent COVID-19. The genes are TRBV14 and TRBJ2-7; 7 positions match TRBD1. CDR3 in amino acids: CASSPGQNFYEQYF. In DNA, the CDR3 is TGTGCCAGCAGCCCGGGACAGAATTTCTACGAGCAGTACTTC. Combining the CDR3 with reference TRBV14 and TRBJ2-7 gives the whole variable domain EAGVTQFPSHSVIEKGQTVTLRCDPISGHDNLYWYRRVMGKEIKFLLHFVKESKQDESGMPNNRFLAERTGGTYSTLKVQPAELEDSGVYFCASSPGQNFYEQYFGPGTRLTVT.